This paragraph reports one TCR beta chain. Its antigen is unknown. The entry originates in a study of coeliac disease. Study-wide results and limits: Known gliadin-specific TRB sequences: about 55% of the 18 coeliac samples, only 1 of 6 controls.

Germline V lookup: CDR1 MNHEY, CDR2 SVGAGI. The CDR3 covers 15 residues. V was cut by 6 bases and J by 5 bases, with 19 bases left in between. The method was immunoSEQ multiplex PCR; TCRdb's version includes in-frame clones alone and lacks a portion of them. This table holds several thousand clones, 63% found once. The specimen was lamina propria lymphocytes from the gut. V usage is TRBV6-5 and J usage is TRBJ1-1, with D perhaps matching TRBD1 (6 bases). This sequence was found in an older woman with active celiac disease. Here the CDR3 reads CASRAGDTSGTEAFF. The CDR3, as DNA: TGTGCCAGCAGGGCAGGGGACACCTCGGGGACTGAAGCTTTCTTT.